The source of this T cell receptor (beta chain) is a study of blood T cells in healthy people across ages. V lost 1 base and J lost 2, with 11 bases in between. CDR3 length equals 15 residues. Looked up from germline, CDR1 is SGHTS and CDR2 is YDEGEE. A second PCR, run for about 6 to 11 cycles, used a sample-barcoded 5' primer plus a J-beta primer mix. TCRdb itself ran the 5' RACE reads through MiXCR, one entry per CDR3 protein. The sample shows some 730,000 distinct CDR3 sequences, 20% to 25% of them seen only once. Specimen: blood. This sequence was found in a man between 65 and 85 years old in good health. The chain carries TRBV5-8 and TRBJ2-3; D might be TRBD2 (6 bases). In nucleotides, the CDR3 is TGTGCCAGCAGCTTGATACTAGCCATCACAGATACGCAGTATTTT. This translates into CASSLILAITDTQYF.